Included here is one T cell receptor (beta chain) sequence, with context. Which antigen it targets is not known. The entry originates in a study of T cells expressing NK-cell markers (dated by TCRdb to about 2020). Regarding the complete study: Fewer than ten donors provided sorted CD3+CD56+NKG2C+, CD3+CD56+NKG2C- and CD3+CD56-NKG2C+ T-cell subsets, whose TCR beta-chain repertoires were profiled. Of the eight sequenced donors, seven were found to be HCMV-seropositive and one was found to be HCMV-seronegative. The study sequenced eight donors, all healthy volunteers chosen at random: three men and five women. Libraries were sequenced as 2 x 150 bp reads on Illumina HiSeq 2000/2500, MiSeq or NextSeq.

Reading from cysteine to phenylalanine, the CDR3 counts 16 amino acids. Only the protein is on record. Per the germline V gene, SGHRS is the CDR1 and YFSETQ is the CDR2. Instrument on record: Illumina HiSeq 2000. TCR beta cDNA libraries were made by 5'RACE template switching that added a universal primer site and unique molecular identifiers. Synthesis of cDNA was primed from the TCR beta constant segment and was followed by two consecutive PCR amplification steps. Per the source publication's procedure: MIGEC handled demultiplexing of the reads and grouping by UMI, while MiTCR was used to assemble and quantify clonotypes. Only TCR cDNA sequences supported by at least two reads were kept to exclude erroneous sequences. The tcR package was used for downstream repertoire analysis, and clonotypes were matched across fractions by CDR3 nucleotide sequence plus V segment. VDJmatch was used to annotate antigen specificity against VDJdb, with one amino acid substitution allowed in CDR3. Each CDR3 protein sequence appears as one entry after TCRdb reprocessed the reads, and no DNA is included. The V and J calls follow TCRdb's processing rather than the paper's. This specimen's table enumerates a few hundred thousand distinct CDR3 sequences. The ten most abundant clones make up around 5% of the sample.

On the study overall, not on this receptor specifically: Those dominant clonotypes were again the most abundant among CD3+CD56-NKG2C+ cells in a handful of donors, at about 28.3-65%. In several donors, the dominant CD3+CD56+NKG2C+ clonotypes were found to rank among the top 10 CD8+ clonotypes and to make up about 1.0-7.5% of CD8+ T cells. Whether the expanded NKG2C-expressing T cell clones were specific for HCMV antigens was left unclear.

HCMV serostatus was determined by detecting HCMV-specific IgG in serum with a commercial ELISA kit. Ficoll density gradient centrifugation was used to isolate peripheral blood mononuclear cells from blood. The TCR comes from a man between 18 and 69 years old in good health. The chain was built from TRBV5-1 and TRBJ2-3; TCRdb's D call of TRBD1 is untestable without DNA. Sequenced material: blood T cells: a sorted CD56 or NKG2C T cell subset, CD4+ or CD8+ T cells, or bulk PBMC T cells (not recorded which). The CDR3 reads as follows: CASSRSGSPTEDTQYF.